These T cell receptor beta chains were read from a single sample in a study of shared clonotypes between healthy human individuals. Assay used: immunoSEQ multiplex PCR; TCRdb lists only in-frame clones, some missing. The sample shows more than 2 million clones, about 94% of them seen only once. Sequenced sample: naive CD4+ T cells sorted from blood. The receptors stem from a man between 18 and 35 years old in good health. The CDR3 runs from the conserved cysteine through the conserved F or W. Fields, in order: D gene, J gene, V gene, clone size, CDR3 DNA, CDR3 protein. The D gene is left open where the match is weak. Where a row states a size, it is once, few, many or the class of an expanded clone; other rows omit it.

D gene: TRBD2; J gene: TRBJ2-3; V gene: TRBV11-2; clone size: NA; CDR3 DNA: TGTGCCAGCAGCGCACTTGGACTAGAGGTTGGCTCAGATACGCAGTATTTT; CDR3 protein: CASSALGLEVGSDTQYF
D gene: TRBD2; J gene: TRBJ2-1; V gene: TRBV7-2; clone size: NA; CDR3 DNA: TGTGCCAGCAGCTTAGGCGGGGGGGCGCAGAGCAATGAGCAGTTCTTC; CDR3 protein: CASSLGGGAQSNEQFF
D gene: NA; J gene: TRBJ2-7; V gene: TRBV27; clone size: NA; CDR3 DNA: TGTGCCAGCAGTCCACAATTATCACAGGGCTACGAGCAGTACTTC; CDR3 protein: CASSPQLSQGYEQYF
D gene: NA; J gene: TRBJ1-1; V gene: TRBV10-3; clone size: NA; CDR3 DNA: TGTGCCATTCTAGACAGACCGAACACTGAAGCTTTCTTT; CDR3 protein: CAILDRPNTEAFF
D gene: TRBD2; J gene: TRBJ2-7; V gene: TRBV13; clone size: NA; CDR3 DNA: TGTGCCAGCAGCTTAGAGGGCGTGGGACTAGCGGACTCCTACGAGCAGTACTTC; CDR3 protein: CASSLEGVGLADSYEQYF
D gene: NA; J gene: TRBJ1-1; V gene: TRBV5-1; clone size: NA; CDR3 DNA: TGCGCCAGCAGGGAAGGGCCTGAAGCTTTCTTT; CDR3 protein: CASREGPEAFF
D gene: TRBD1; J gene: TRBJ2-4; V gene: TRBV6-4; clone size: NA; CDR3 DNA: TGTGCCAGCAGTGACTTGAGACAGGGGGCGGCCAAAAACATTCAGTACTTC; CDR3 protein: CASSDLRQGAAKNIQYF
D gene: NA; J gene: TRBJ1-2; V gene: TRBV19; clone size: NA; CDR3 DNA: TGTGCCAGTAGTATGGAGTATGGCTACACCTTC; CDR3 protein: CASSMEYGYTF
D gene: TRBD1; J gene: TRBJ2-7; V gene: TRBV19; clone size: NA; CDR3 DNA: TGTGCCAGTAGTATGGACAGGGGGCCCTACGAGCAGTACTTC; CDR3 protein: CASSMDRGPYEQYF
D gene: TRBD2; J gene: TRBJ2-7; V gene: TRBV7-9; clone size: NA; CDR3 DNA: TGTGCCAGCAGCCCCCGGACTAGCGGCTACTACGAGCAGTACTTC; CDR3 protein: CASSPRTSGYYEQYF
D gene: NA; J gene: TRBJ1-5; V gene: TRBV6-1; clone size: once; CDR3 DNA: TGTGCCAGCAGTGCTTTCGTAAGTCAGCCCCAGCATTTT; CDR3 protein: CASSAFVSQPQHF
D gene: TRBD2; J gene: TRBJ2-2; V gene: TRBV5-4; clone size: NA; CDR3 DNA: TGTGCCAGCAGCTTGGCCCCCGGACTAGCGGGGGGGAACACCGGGGAGCTGTTTTTT; CDR3 protein: CASSLAPGLAGGNTGELFF
D gene: TRBD1; J gene: TRBJ1-6; V gene: TRBV2; clone size: NA; CDR3 DNA: TGTGCCAGCAGTGTCGTACAGGGGGTCATTGTTAACTCACCCCTCCACTTT; CDR3 protein: CASSVVQGVIVNSPLHF
D gene: NA; J gene: TRBJ1-4; V gene: TRBV5-6; clone size: NA; CDR3 DNA: TGTGCCAGCAGCTTGCGGGGGTTAGGGGAAAAACTGTTTTTT; CDR3 protein: CASSLRGLGEKLFF
D gene: NA; J gene: TRBJ2-4; V gene: TRBV2; clone size: NA; CDR3 DNA: TGTGCCAGCAATCCAGGGGAATTGGCCAAAAACATTCAGTACTTC; CDR3 protein: CASNPGELAKNIQYF
D gene: TRBD1; J gene: TRBJ2-3; V gene: TRBV10-1; clone size: NA; CDR3 DNA: TGCGCCAGCAGTGAGTCCGGGACAGGGTTGGGAGATACGCAGTATTTT; CDR3 protein: CASSESGTGLGDTQYF
D gene: NA; J gene: TRBJ2-2; V gene: TRBV6-1; clone size: NA; CDR3 DNA: TGTGCCAGCAGGGAGCCAGTTAATTCCGGGGAGCTGTTTTTT; CDR3 protein: CASREPVNSGELFF
D gene: TRBD1; J gene: TRBJ1-1; V gene: TRBV19; clone size: NA; CDR3 DNA: TGTGCCAGTAGTAAGGGACAGGTGAACACTGAAGCTTTCTTT; CDR3 protein: CASSKGQVNTEAFF
D gene: TRBD2; J gene: TRBJ2-7; V gene: TRBV30; clone size: once; CDR3 DNA: TGTGCCTGGAGTGCACAAGGGACTAGCTGGGGGCAGTACTTC; CDR3 protein: CAWSAQGTSWGQYF
D gene: NA; J gene: TRBJ1-1; V gene: TRBV5-1; clone size: NA; CDR3 DNA: TGCGCCAGCAGCCGGAGCAGCACTAACACTGAAGCTTTCTTT; CDR3 protein: CASSRSSTNTEAFF
D gene: NA; J gene: TRBJ1-5; V gene: TRBV2; clone size: NA; CDR3 DNA: TGTGCCAGAGGGAGGGGGAATCAGCCCCAGCATTTT; CDR3 protein: CARGRGNQPQHF
D gene: NA; J gene: TRBJ1-4; V gene: TRBV7-2; clone size: NA; CDR3 DNA: TGTGCCAGCAGCTTAGCTGCAGGGCTCGGTGAAAAACTGTTTTTT; CDR3 protein: CASSLAAGLGEKLFF
D gene: NA; J gene: TRBJ1-4; V gene: TRBV7-3; clone size: NA; CDR3 DNA: TGTGCCAGCAGCCCCCTGCTTGAAAAACTGTTTTTT; CDR3 protein: CASSPLLEKLFF
D gene: NA; J gene: TRBJ2-7; V gene: TRBV9; clone size: few; CDR3 DNA: TGTGCCAGCAGCGCCCGGGACCAGACTCCGGGGGAGCAGTACTTC; CDR3 protein: CASSARDQTPGEQYF
D gene: TRBD1; J gene: TRBJ2-7; V gene: TRBV28; clone size: NA; CDR3 DNA: TGTGCCAGCAGTCTTGGGACAGGGCGATTACCAGAGCAGTACTTC; CDR3 protein: CASSLGTGRLPEQYF
D gene: NA; J gene: TRBJ2-3; V gene: TRBV2; clone size: NA; CDR3 DNA: TGTGCCAGCAGGGCTGGGGGGGGCGCAGCAGATACGCAGTATTTT; CDR3 protein: CASRAGGGAADTQYF
D gene: NA; J gene: TRBJ2-7; V gene: TRBV7-2; clone size: NA; CDR3 DNA: TGTGCCAGCAGATTACTTATGACCCCCGGCGAGCAGTACTTC; CDR3 protein: CASRLLMTPGEQYF
D gene: TRBD1; J gene: TRBJ2-7; V gene: TRBV27; clone size: NA; CDR3 DNA: TGTGCCAGCAGTTTAGGGACAGGGGCGGGAACGGGCGAGCAGTACTTC; CDR3 protein: CASSLGTGAGTGEQYF
D gene: NA; J gene: TRBJ1-2; V gene: TRBV5-4; clone size: NA; CDR3 DNA: TGTGCCAGCAGCTCTCTAAACTATGGCTACACCTTC; CDR3 protein: CASSSLNYGYTF
D gene: NA; J gene: TRBJ1-3; V gene: TRBV7-2; clone size: NA; CDR3 DNA: TGTGCCAGCAGCTTGCTGCAGGGCCCCACTGGAAACACCATATATTTT; CDR3 protein: CASSLLQGPTGNTIYF
D gene: TRBD1; J gene: TRBJ1-6; V gene: TRBV11-2; clone size: NA; CDR3 DNA: TGTGCCAGCAGGCCAGGGGGCAAAACCTATAATTCACCCCTCCACTTT; CDR3 protein: CASRPGGKTYNSPLHF
D gene: NA; J gene: TRBJ2-7; V gene: TRBV11-2; clone size: NA; CDR3 DNA: TGTGCCAGCAGACCCCTAGGGGGTAGCTCCTACGAGCAGTACTTC; CDR3 protein: CASRPLGGSSYEQYF
D gene: TRBD2; J gene: TRBJ2-3; V gene: TRBV5-6; clone size: NA; CDR3 DNA: TGTGCCAGCAGCTTGGGAGGGAGGGGCACAGATACGCAGTATTTT; CDR3 protein: CASSLGGRGTDTQYF
D gene: NA; J gene: TRBJ1-2; V gene: TRBV7-2; clone size: once; CDR3 DNA: TGTGCCAGCAGCGAGGGGGGTTTTAACTATGGCTACACCTTC; CDR3 protein: CASSEGGFNYGYTF
D gene: TRBD1; J gene: TRBJ2-2; V gene: TRBV5-1; clone size: NA; CDR3 DNA: TGCGCCAGCAGCTCTCGGACAGGGAAAGACGGGGAGCTGTTTTTT; CDR3 protein: CASSSRTGKDGELFF
D gene: NA; J gene: TRBJ2-2; V gene: TRBV9; clone size: NA; CDR3 DNA: TGTGCCAGCAGCGTCAAGGGACGGGAGAACACCGGGGAGCTGTTTTTT; CDR3 protein: CASSVKGRENTGELFF
D gene: TRBD2; J gene: TRBJ2-7; V gene: TRBV4-2; clone size: NA; CDR3 DNA: TGTGCCAGCAGCCCAACTCTAGCGGAGGCCTCCTACGAGCAGTACTTC; CDR3 protein: CASSPTLAEASYEQYF
D gene: NA; J gene: TRBJ2-7; V gene: TRBV2; clone size: NA; CDR3 DNA: TGTGCCAGCAGTACCCACGGACAAGGGGCGTTGGGCTCCTACGAGCAGTACTTC; CDR3 protein: CASSTHGQGALGSYEQYF
D gene: NA; J gene: TRBJ2-7; V gene: TRBV27; clone size: once; CDR3 DNA: TGTGCCAGCAGTTTAAGATCATCCTTGGGAAAGGAGGGGGACGAGCAGTACTTC; CDR3 protein: CASSLRSSLGKEGDEQYF
D gene: NA; J gene: TRBJ1-1; V gene: TRBV14; clone size: NA; CDR3 DNA: TGTGCCAGCAGCCTAAGAGCTCCAGGGAACTGGATGGTAAACACTGAAGCTTTCTTT; CDR3 protein: CASSLRAPGNWMVNTEAFF
D gene: NA; J gene: TRBJ2-1; V gene: TRBV11-2; clone size: NA; CDR3 DNA: TGTGCCAGCAGCTTGGGCCTTGAAAATGAGCAGTTCTTC; CDR3 protein: CASSLGLENEQFF
D gene: NA; J gene: TRBJ1-3; V gene: TRBV4-1; clone size: NA; CDR3 DNA: TGCGCCAGCAGCCAGGGTCAGAGGGGGGGAAACACCATATATTTT; CDR3 protein: CASSQGQRGGNTIYF
D gene: TRBD1; J gene: TRBJ1-2; V gene: TRBV18; clone size: NA; CDR3 DNA: TGTGCCAGCTCACCGGGACAGGGACTCTATGGCTACACCTTC; CDR3 protein: CASSPGQGLYGYTF
D gene: NA; J gene: TRBJ1-6; V gene: TRBV30; clone size: NA; CDR3 DNA: TGTGCCTGGAGTGAAAATTCACCCCTCCACTTT; CDR3 protein: CAWSENSPLHF
D gene: TRBD1; J gene: TRBJ2-3; V gene: TRBV7-3; clone size: once; CDR3 DNA: TGTGCCAGCAGCTCACAGGGGATGGCAGATACGCAGTATTTT; CDR3 protein: CASSSQGMADTQYF
D gene: TRBD1; J gene: TRBJ1-6; V gene: TRBV5-1; clone size: NA; CDR3 DNA: TGCGCCAGCAGGGTTGACAGGGGGATCTCACCCCTCCACTTT; CDR3 protein: CASRVDRGISPLHF
D gene: NA; J gene: TRBJ2-1; V gene: TRBV27; clone size: NA; CDR3 DNA: TGTGCCAGCACCCGGCTCTGGCAAGTCTCCTCCTACAATGAGCAGTTCTTC; CDR3 protein: CASTRLWQVSSYNEQFF
D gene: NA; J gene: TRBJ1-1; V gene: TRBV7-9; clone size: NA; CDR3 DNA: TGTGCCAGCAGCTTAGAGAGGGAAACTGAAGCTTTCTTT; CDR3 protein: CASSLERETEAFF
D gene: NA; J gene: TRBJ1-5; V gene: TRBV28; clone size: NA; CDR3 DNA: TGTGCCAGCAGCCCTGACAGATATAGCAATCAGCCCCAGCATTTT; CDR3 protein: CASSPDRYSNQPQHF
D gene: NA; J gene: TRBJ2-7; V gene: TRBV7-5; clone size: NA; CDR3 DNA: TGTGCCAGAAGCTTAGAGGGACGGAACCTCTCCTACGAGCAGTACTTC; CDR3 protein: CARSLEGRNLSYEQYF
D gene: NA; J gene: TRBJ2-2; V gene: TRBV7-2; clone size: NA; CDR3 DNA: TGTGCCAGCAGCCCGAGCGGAGCGAACACCGGGGAGCTGTTTTTT; CDR3 protein: CASSPSGANTGELFF
D gene: TRBD1; J gene: TRBJ1-6; V gene: TRBV6-5; clone size: NA; CDR3 DNA: TGTGCCAGCAGCCTGACAGGGGTCGGTTCACCCCTCCACTTT; CDR3 protein: CASSLTGVGSPLHF
D gene: NA; J gene: TRBJ2-3; V gene: TRBV6-6; clone size: NA; CDR3 DNA: TGTGCCAGCAGTTACACCGGGGAGACCCCCGCAGATACGCAGTATTTT; CDR3 protein: CASSYTGETPADTQYF